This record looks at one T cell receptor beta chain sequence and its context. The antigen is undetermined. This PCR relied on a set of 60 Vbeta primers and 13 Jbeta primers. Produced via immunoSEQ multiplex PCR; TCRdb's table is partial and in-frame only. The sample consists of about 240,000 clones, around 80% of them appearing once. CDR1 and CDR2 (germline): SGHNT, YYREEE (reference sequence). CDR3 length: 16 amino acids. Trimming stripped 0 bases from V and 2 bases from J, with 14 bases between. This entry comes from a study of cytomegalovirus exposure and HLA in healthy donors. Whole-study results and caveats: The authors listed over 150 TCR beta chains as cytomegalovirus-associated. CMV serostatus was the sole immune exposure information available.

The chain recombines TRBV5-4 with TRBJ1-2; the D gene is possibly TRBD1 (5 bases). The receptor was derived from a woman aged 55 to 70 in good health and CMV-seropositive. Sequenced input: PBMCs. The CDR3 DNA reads TGTGCCAGCAGCTTGGGAGGCGGAGGGGAGAACTATGGCTACACCTTC. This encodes CASSLGGGGENYGYTF.